This entry is about one TCR beta chain. Its matching antigen is unknown. This sample is drawn from a study of vaccination and CD4 T cells after COVID-19. Study overall: There were six male and four female convalescents, and two of them were Hispanic.

Notes on the study in general: A nonsignificant rise from around 20 to 38 was seen in the median number of SARS-CoV-2-reactive clonotypes.

TCRdb redid the calling of the PCR reads with MiXCR, one entry per CDR3 protein. The table shows fewer than 30,000 distinct CDR3 sequences, with 45% to 65% occurring only once. This CDR3 has 15 residues. Trimming removed 6 bases from V and 4 bases from J, with 19 bases in between. Germline V gene lookup returns CDR1 MNHEY and CDR2 SVGEGT. This receptor was identified in a human donor who had recovered from COVID-19. The chain couples TRBV6-2 or TRBV6-3 to TRBJ2-7; D not resolved. The sequenced sample was CD4+ T cells from blood, obtained before SARS-CoV-2 vaccination. CDR3 DNA: TGTGCCAGCAGACCGTACAGTGATCGGACGTACGAGCAGTACTTC. Translated: CASRPYSDRTYEQYF.